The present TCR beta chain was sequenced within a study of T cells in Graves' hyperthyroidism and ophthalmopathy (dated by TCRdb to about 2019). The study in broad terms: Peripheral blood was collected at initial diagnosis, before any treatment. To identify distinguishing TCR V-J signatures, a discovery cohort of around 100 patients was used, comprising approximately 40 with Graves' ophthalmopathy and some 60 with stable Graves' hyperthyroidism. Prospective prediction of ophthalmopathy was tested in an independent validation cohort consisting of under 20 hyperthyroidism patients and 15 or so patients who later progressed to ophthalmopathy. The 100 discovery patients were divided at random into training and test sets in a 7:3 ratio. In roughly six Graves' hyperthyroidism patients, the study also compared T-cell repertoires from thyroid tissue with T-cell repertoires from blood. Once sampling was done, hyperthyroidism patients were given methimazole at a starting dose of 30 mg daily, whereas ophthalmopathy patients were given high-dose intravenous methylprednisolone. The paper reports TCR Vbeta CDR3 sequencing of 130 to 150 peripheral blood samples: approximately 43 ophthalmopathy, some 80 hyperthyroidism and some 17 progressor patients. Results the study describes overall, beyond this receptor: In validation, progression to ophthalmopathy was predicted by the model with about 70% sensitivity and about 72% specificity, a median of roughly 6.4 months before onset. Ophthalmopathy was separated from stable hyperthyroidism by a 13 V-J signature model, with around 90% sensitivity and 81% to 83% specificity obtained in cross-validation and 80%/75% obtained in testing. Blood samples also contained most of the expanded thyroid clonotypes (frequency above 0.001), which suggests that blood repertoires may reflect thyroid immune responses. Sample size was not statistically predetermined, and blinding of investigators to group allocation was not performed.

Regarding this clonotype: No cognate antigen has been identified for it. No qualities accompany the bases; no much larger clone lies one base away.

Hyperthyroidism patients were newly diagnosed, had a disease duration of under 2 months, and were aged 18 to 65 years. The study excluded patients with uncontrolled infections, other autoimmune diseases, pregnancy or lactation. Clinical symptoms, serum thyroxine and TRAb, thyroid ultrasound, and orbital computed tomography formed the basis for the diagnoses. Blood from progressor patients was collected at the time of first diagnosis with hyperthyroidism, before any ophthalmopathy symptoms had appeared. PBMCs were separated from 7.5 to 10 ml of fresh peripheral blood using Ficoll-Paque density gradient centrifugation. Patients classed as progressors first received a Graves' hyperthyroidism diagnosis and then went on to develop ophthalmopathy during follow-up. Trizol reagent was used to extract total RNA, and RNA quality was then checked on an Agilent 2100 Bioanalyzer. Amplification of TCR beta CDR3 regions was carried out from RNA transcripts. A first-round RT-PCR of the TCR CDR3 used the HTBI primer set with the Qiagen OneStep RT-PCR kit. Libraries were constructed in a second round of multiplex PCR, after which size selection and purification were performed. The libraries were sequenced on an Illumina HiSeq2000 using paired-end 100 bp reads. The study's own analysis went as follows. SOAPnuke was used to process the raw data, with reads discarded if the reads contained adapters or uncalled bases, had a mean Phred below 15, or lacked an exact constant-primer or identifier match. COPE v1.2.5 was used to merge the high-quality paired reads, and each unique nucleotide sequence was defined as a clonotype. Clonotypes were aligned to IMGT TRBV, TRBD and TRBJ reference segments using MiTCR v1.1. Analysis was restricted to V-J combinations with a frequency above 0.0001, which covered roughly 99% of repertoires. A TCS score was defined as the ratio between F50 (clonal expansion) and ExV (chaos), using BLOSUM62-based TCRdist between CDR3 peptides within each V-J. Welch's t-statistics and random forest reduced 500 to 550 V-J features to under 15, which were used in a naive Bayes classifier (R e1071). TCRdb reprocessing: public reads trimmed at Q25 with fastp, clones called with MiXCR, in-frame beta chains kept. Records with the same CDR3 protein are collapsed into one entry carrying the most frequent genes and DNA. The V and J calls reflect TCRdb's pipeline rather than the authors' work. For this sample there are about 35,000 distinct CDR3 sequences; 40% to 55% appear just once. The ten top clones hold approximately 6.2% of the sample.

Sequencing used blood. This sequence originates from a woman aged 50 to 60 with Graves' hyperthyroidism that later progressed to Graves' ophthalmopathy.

The CDR3 region has the sequence CASSFHQTGTSGRFEQYF. The nucleotides read TGTGCCAGCAGCTTTCACCAAACCGGGACTAGCGGGAGGTTTGAGCAGTATTTT. This chain joins TRBV11-2 to TRBJ2-3; TRBD2 aligns with 15 central bases. CDR3 length: 18 amino acids, cysteine to phenylalanine. Of the read, only the CDR3 DNA is kept; its 54 bases are in frame from base 1. From a lookup of the germline V gene, CDR1 and CDR2 are SGHAT and FQNNGV. V lost 3 bases and J lost 11 bases, and the count of bases not matched to a germline gene is 15.